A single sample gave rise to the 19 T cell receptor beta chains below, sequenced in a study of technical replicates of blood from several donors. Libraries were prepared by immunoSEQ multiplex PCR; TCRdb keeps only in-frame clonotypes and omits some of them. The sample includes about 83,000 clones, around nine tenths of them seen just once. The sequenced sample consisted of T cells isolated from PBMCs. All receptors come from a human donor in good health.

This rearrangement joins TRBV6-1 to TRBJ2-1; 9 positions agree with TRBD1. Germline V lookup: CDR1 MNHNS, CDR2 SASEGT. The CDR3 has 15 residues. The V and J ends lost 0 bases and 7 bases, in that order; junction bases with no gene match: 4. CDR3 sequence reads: CASSEADRGKNEQFF. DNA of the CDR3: TGTGCCAGCAGTGAAGCGGACAGGGGAAAGAATGAGCAGTTCTTC.

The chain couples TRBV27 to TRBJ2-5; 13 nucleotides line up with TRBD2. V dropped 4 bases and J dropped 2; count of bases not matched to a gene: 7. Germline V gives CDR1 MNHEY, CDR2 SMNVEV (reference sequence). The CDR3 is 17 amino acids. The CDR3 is CASSYDRTSGGQETQYF. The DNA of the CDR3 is TGTGCCAGCAGTTACGATAGGACTAGCGGGGGTCAAGAGACCCAGTACTTC.

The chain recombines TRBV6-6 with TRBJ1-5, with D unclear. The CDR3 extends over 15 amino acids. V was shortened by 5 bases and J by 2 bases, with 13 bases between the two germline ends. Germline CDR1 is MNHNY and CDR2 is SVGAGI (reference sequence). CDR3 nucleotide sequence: TGTGCCAGCAGTAGGCCGGAGTGGGGCAATCAGCCCCAGCATTTT. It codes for CASSRPEWGNQPQHF.

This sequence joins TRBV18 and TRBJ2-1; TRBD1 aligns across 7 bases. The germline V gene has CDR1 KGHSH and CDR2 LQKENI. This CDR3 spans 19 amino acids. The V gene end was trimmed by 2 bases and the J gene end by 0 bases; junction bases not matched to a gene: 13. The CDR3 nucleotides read TGTGCCAGCTCACCAGAGTCGGGACAGTTTTATGTCTCCTACAATGAGCAGTTCTTC. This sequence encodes CASSPESGQFYVSYNEQFF.

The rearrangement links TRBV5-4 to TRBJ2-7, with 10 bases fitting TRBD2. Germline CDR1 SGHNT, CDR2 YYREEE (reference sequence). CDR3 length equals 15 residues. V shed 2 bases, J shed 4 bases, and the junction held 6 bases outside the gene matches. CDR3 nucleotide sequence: TGTGCCAGCAGCTTAGAAGCGGGAGGGTGGTACGAGCAGTACTTC. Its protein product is CASSLEAGGWYEQYF.

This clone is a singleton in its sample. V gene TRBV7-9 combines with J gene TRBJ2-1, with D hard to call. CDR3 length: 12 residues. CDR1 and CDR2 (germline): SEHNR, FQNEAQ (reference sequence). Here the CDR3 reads CASRLSSNEQFF. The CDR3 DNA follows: TGTGCTAGTCGCCTCTCTTCCAATGAGCAGTTCTTC. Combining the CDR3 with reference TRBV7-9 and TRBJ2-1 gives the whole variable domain DTGVSQNPRHKITKRGQNVTFRCDPISEHNRLYWYRQTLGQGPEFLTYFQNEAQLEKSRLLSDRFSAERPKGSFSTLEIQRTEQGDSAMYLCASRLSSNEQFFGPGTRLTVL.

CDR3 loop: CASSEVAGSLGTGELFF. CDR3 bases: TGCGCCAGCAGTGAGGTGGCGGGGAGCTTGGGGACCGGGGAGCTGTTTTTT. The rearrangement links TRBV10-1 to TRBJ2-2, with D possibly TRBD2 on 6 matching bases. The CDR3 length is 17 residues. Germline V gene lookup returns CDR1 WNHNN and CDR2 SYGVQD (reference sequence). The V gene lost 2 bases and the J gene lost 5 bases, with 18 bases spanning the gap.

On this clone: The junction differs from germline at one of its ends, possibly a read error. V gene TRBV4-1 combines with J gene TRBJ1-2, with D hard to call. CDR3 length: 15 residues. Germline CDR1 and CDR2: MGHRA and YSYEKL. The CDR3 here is CASTQGPQLNYGYTF. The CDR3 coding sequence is TGCGCCAGCACCCAAGGGCCCCAACTAAACTATGGCTACACCTTC.

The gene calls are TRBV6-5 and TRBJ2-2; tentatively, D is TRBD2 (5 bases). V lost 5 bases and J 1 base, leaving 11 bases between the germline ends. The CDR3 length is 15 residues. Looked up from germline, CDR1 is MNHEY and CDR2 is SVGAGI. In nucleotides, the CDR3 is TGTGCCAGCAGTAGCTCCGAGGGGAACACCGGGGAGCTGTTTTTT. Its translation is CASSSSEGNTGELFF.

The CDR3 reads CASSLAGTSRQALNEQFF. For the CDR3, the DNA is TGCGCCAGCAGCTTGGCCGGGACTAGCAGGCAGGCACTAAATGAGCAGTTCTTC. The V gene is TRBV5-1, the J gene TRBJ2-1, with 9 bases matching TRBD2. Germline CDR1 is SGHRS and CDR2 is YFSETQ. V shed 0 bases, J shed 7 bases, and the junction held 14 bases outside the gene matches. The CDR3 contains 18 residues.

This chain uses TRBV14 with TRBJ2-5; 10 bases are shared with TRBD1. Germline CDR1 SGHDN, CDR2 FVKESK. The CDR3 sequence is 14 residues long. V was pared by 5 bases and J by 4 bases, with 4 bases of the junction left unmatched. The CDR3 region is CASSGRTGGETQYF. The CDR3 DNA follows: TGTGCCAGCAGCGGCCGGACAGGGGGAGAGACCCAGTACTTC. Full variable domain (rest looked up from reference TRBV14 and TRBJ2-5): EAGVTQFPSHSVIEKGQTVTLRCDPISGHDNLYWYRRVMGKEIKFLLHFVKESKQDESGMPNNRFLAERTGGTYSTLKVQPAELEDSGVYFCASSGRTGGETQYFGPGTRLLVL.

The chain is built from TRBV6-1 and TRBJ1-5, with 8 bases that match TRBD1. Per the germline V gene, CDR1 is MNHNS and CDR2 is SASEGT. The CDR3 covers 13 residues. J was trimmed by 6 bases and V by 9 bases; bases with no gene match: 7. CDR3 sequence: CASGDRGFQPQHF. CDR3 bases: TGTGCCAGTGGAGACAGGGGCTTTCAGCCCCAGCATTTT.

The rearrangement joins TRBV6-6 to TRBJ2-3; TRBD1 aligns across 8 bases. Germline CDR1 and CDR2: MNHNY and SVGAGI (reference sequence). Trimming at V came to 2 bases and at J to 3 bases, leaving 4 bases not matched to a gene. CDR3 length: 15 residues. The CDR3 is CASSYTGQGTDTQYF. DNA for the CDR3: TGTGCCAGCAGTTACACAGGACAGGGTACAGATACGCAGTATTTT.

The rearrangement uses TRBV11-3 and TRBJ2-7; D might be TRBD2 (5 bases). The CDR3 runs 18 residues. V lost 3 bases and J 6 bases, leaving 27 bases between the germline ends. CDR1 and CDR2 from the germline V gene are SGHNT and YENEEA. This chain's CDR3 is CASSFHSGDRRGGTEQYF. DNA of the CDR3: TGTGCCAGCAGCTTTCACTCCGGCGACCGCCGAGGAGGTACCGAGCAGTACTTC. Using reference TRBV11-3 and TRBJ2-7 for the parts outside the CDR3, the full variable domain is EAGVVQSPRYKIIEKKQPVAFWCNPISGHNTLYWYLQNLGQGPELLIRYENEEAVDDSQLPKDRFSAERLKGVDSTLKIQPAELGDSAVYLCASSFHSGDRRGGTEQYFGPGTRLTVT.

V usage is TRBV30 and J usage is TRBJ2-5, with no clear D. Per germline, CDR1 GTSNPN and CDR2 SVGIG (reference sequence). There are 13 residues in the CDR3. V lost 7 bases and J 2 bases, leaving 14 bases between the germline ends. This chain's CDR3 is CASALGRQETQYF. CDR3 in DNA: TGTGCCTCGGCGCTAGGAAGACAAGAGACCCAGTACTTC.

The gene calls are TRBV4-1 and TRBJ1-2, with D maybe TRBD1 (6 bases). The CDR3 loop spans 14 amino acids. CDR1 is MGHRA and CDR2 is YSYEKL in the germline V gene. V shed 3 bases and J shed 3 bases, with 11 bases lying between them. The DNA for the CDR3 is TGCGCCAGCAGCCAGGGGACACGAGACTATGGCTACACCTTC. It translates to CASSQGTRDYGYTF.

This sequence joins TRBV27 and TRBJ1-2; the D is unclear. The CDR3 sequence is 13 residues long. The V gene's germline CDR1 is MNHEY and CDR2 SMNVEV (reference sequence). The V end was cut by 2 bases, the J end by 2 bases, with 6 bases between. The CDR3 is CASSLDGNYGYTF. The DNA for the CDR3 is TGTGCCAGCAGTTTAGACGGGAACTATGGCTACACCTTC.

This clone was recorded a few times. CDR3 sequence (DNA): TGTGCCTGGGGGGCCCTAGGGGCACGGAACACTGAAGCTTTCTTT. Translated: CAWGALGARNTEAFF. The chain couples TRBV30 to TRBJ1-1; possibly TRBD1 for D (5 bases). CDR3 length: 15 residues. Germline V gene lookup returns CDR1 GTSNPN and CDR2 SVGIG (reference sequence). V was cut by 5 bases and J by 1 base, with 17 bases left in between. Supplemented by reference TRBV30 and TRBJ1-1, the full variable domain reads SQTIHQWPATLVQPVGSPLSLECTVEGTSNPNLYWYRQAAGRGLQLLFYSVGIGQISSEVPQNLSASRPQDRQFILSSKKLLLSDSGFYLCAWGALGARNTEAFFGQGTRLTVV.

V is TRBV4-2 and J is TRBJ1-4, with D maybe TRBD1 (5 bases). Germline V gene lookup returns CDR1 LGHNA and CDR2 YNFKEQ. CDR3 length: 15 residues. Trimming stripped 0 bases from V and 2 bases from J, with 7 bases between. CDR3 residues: CASSQDRATNEKLFF. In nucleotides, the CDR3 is TGTGCCAGCAGCCAAGACAGGGCCACTAATGAAAAACTGTTTTTT.